This T cell receptor (beta chain) was obtained from a study of T cells after yellow fever vaccination. The study's findings and limits: There was a possibility that FACS-sorted repertoires contained abundant clonotypes contaminating from the bulk population. The study found a weaker secondary response that peaked faster, day 5 versus 15. Of the clonotypes, a small share occurred in both CD4 and CD8 compartments.

About this clonotype itself: Antigen unknown.

Per germline, CDR1 MNHEY and CDR2 SMNVEV (reference sequence). The V end lost 10 bases, the J end lost 4 bases, and 17 bases lay between the germline ends. CDR3 length: 14 residues. 5'RACE template switching added a universal primer site and UMIs to TCR cDNA. One entry per CDR3 protein results from TCRdb running MiXCR on the 5' RACE reads. The table shows 150,000 to 200,000 distinct CDR3 sequences, with 7% to 10% occurring only once. The sequencing used CD8+ T cells sorted from PBMCs, collected 45 days after the yellow fever booster vaccination. This TCR derives from a man between 18 and 35 years old who received the YFV17D yellow fever vaccine. This chain uses TRBV27 with TRBJ2-1; D might be TRBD1 (6 bases). CDR3 bases: TGTGCCACCCAGACAGGACTGGCTTACAATGAGCAGTTCTTC. It yields the protein CATQTGLAYNEQFF.